This TCR beta chain stems from a study of identical twins. Regarding the study as a whole: Low generation-probability sequences were in excess among twin-shared out-of-frame alpha sequences. While abundant cord blood beta clonotypes carried fewer insertions, memory repertoires showed no such pattern. Invariant cells of the MAIT and iNKT types might have partly distorted the zero-insertion analyses.

Template switching (which added a universal primer site) was used, and cDNA carried unique molecular identifiers. One entry per CDR3 protein results from TCRdb running MiXCR on the 5' RACE reads. The sample comprises 690,000 or so distinct CDR3 sequences, 8.6% of which are singletons, and about 0.98% rests with the top ten. In its sample, this clonotype was seen a few times. Its specificity is not known. The same specimen was also included in a second study, on yellow fever vaccine responses in identical twins.

The TCR comes from a woman under 30 in good health. The specimen was PBMCs.

The DNA for the CDR3 is TGTGCCAGCAGCACCCCTAGACAGGGGAGGGCCGGGGAGCTGTTTTTT. Translating gives CASSTPRQGRAGELFF. V gene TRBV28 combines with J gene TRBJ2-2; possible D gene TRBD1, 8 bases. Germline V gives CDR1 MDHEN, CDR2 SYDVKM. This CDR3 has 16 residues. V lost 6 bases, J lost 6 bases, and 20 bases lay in between. Looking up the rest from reference TRBV28 and TRBJ2-2 gives the full variable domain: DVKVTQSSRYLVKRTGEKVFLECVQDMDHENMFWYRQDPGLGLRLIYFSYDVKMKEKGDIPEGYSVSREKKERFSLILESASTNQTSMYLCASSTPRQGRAGELFFGEGSRLTVL.